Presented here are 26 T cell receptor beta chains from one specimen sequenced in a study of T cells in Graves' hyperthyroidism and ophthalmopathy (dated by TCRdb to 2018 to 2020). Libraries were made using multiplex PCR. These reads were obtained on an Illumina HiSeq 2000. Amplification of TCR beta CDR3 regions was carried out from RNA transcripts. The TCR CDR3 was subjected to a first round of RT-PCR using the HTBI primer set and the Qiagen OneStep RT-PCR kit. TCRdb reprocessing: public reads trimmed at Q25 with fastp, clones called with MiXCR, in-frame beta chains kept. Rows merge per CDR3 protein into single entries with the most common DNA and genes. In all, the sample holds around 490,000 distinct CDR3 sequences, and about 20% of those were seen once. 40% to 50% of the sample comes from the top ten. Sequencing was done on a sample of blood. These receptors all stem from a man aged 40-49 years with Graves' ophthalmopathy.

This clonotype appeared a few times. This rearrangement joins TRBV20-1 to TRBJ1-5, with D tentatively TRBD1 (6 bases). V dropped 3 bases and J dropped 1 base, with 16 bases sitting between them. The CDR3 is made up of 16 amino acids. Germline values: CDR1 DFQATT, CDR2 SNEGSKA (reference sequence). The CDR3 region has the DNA TGCAGTGCTAGCCCCCCGGACAGTTGGAGCAATCAGCCCCAGCATTTT. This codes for CSASPPDSWSNQPQHF.

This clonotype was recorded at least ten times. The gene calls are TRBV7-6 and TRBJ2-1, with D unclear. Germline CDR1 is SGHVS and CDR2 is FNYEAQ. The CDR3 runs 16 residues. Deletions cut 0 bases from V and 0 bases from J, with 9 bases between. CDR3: CASSLAIASSYNEQFF. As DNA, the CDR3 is TGTGCCAGCAGCTTAGCAATTGCGAGCTCCTACAATGAGCAGTTCTTC. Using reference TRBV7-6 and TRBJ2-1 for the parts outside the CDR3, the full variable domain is GAGVSQSPRYKVTKRGQDVALRCDPISGHVSLYWYRQALGQGPEFLTYFNYEAQQDKSGLPNDRFSAERPEGSISTLTIQRTEQRDSAMYRCASSLAIASSYNEQFFGPGTRLTVL.

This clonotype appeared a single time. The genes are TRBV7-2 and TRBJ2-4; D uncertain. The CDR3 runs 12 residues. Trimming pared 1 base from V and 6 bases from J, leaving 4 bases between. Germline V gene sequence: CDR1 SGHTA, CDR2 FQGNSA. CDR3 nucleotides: TGTGCCAGCAGCTTAGACAGAAACATTCAGTACTTC. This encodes CASSLDRNIQYF.

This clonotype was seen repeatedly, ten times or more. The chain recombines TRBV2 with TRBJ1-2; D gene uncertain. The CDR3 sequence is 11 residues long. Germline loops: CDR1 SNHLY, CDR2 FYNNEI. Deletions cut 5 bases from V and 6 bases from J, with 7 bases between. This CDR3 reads CASSPEHGYTF. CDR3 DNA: TGTGCCAGCAGTCCTGAGCATGGCTACACCTTC.

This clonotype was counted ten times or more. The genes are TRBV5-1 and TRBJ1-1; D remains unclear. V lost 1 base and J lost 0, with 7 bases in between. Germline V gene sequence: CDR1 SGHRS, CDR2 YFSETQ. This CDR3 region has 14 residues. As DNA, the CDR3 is TGCGCCAGCAGCTTGCTGCAAATGAACACTGAAGCTTTCTTT. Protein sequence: CASSLLQMNTEAFF.

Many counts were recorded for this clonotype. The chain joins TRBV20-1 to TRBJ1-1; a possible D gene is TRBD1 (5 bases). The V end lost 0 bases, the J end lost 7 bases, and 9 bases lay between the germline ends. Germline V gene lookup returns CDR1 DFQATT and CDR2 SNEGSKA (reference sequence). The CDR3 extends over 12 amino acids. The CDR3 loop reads CSARDWGIEAFF. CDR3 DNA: TGCAGTGCTAGAGACTGGGGGATTGAAGCTTTCTTT.

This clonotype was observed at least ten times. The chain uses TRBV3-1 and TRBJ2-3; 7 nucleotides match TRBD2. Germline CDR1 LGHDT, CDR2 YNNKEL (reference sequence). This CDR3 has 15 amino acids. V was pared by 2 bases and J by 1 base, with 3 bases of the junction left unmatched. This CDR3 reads CASSQLAGGTDTQYF. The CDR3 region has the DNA TGTGCCAGCAGCCAACTGGCGGGGGGCACAGATACGCAGTATTTT.

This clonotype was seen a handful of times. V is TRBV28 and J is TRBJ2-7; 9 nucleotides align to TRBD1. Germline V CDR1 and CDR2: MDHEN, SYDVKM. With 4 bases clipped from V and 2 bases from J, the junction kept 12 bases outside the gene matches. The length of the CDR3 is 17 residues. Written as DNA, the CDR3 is TGTGCCAGCAGTTCCGGGACAGGGTTCCCCATCCCCTACGAGCAGTACTTC. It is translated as CASSSGTGFPIPYEQYF.

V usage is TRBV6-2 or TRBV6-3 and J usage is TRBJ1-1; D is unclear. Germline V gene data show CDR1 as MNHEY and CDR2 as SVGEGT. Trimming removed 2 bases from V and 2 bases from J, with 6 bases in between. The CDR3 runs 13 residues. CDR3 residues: CASSYTTNTEAFF. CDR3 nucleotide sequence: TGTGCCAGCAGTTACACGACCAACACTGAAGCTTTCTTT.

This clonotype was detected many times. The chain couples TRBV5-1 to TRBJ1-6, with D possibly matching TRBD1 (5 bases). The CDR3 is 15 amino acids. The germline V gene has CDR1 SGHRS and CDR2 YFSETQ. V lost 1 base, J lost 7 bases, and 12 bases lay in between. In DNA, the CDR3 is TGCGCCAGCAGCTTGTCGGGACCGCAGAATTCACCCCTCCACTTT. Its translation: CASSLSGPQNSPLHF.

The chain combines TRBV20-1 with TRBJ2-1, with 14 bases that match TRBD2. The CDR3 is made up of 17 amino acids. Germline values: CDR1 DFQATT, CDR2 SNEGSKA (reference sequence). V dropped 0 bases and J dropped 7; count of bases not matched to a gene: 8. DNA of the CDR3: TGCAGTGCTAGAGATAAGGGGGGGACTAGCGGGAGAAATGAGCAGTTCTTC. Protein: CSARDKGGTSGRNEQFF.

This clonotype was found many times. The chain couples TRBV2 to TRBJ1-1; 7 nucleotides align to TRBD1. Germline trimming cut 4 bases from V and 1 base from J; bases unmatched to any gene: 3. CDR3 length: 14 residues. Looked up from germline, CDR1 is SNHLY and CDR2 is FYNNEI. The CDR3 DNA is TGTGCCAGCAGTGCGACAGGGCGGAACACTGAAGCTTTCTTT. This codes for CASSATGRNTEAFF.

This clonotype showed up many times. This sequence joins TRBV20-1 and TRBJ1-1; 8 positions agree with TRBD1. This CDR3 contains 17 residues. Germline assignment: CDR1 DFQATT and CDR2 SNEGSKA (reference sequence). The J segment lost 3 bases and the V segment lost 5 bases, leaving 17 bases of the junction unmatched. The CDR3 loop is CSAPGGRESFQDTEAFF. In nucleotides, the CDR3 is TGCAGTGCTCCAGGGGGCAGAGAAAGTTTTCAGGACACTGAAGCTTTCTTT.

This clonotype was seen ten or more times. The CDR3 spells CASSPLGQGVSTGELFF. CDR3 sequence (DNA): TGTGCCAGCAGCCCCCTAGGTCAGGGGGTGAGCACCGGGGAGCTGTTTTTT. The chain recombines TRBV27 with TRBJ2-2; 7 nucleotides agree with TRBD1. The J segment lost 4 bases and the V segment lost 6 bases, leaving 14 bases of the junction unmatched. This CDR3 spans 17 amino acids. Germline V CDR1 and CDR2: MNHEY, SMNVEV (reference sequence).

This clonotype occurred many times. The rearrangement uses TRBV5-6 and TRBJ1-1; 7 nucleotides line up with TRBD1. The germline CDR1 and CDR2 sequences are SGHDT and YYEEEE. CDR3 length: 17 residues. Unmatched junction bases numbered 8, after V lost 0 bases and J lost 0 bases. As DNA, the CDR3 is TGTGCCAGCAGCTTGGAACAGGGGACGGGCTTGAACACTGAAGCTTTCTTT. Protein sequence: CASSLEQGTGLNTEAFF.

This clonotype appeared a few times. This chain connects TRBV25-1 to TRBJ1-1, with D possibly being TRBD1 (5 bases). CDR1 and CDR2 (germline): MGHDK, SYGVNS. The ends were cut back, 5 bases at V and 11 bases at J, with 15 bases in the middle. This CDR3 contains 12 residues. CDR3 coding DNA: TGTGCCAGCAGTAACATGCGACAGAAGGCTTTCTTT. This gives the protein CASSNMRQKAFF.

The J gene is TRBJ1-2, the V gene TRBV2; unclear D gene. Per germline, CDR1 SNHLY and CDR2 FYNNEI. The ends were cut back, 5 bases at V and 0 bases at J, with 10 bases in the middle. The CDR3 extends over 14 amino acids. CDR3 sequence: CASSSRRTNYGYTF. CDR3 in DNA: TGTGCCAGCAGTTCTAGACGGACTAACTATGGCTACACCTTC.

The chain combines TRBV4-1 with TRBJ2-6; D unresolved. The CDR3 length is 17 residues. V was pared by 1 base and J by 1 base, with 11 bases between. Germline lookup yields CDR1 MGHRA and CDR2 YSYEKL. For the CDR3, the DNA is TGCGCCAGCAGCCAAGTCTCCGGGCCATCTGGGGCCAACGTCCTGACTTTC. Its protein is CASSQVSGPSGANVLTF.

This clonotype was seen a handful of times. CDR3 sequence reads: CASSLEGTSYEQYF. Written as DNA, the CDR3 is TGTGCCAGCAGCTTAGAAGGGACATCATACGAGCAGTACTTC. J is TRBJ2-7 and V is TRBV7-9; a weak D match, TRBD1 (6 bases). In germline, CDR1 is SEHNR, CDR2 FQNEAQ (reference sequence). The CDR3 totals 14 residues. Trimming cost V 1 base and J 4 bases, with 11 bases left between them.

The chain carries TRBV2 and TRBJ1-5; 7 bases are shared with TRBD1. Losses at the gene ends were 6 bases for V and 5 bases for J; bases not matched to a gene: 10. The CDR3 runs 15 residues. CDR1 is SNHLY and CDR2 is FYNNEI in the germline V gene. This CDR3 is CASSWDRRRDQPQHF. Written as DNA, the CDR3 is TGTGCCAGCAGCTGGGACAGACGAAGGGATCAGCCCCAGCATTTT.

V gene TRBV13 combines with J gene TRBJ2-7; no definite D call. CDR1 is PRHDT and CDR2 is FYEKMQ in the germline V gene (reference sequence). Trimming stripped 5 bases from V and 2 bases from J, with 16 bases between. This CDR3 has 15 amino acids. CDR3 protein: CASSRLQQPTYEQYF. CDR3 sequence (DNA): TGTGCCAGCAGCCGCTTGCAGCAGCCGACCTACGAGCAGTACTTC.

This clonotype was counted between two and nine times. The CDR3 loop reads CASRVTSGEYNEQFF. As DNA, the CDR3 is TGTGCCAGCAGGGTAACTAGCGGGGAATACAATGAGCAGTTCTTC. The V call is TRBV6-1, the J call TRBJ2-1, with TRBD2 identical over 10 bases. V dropped 6 bases and J dropped 4; count of bases not matched to a gene: 6. Germline V gene lookup returns CDR1 MNHNS and CDR2 SASEGT. There are 15 residues in the CDR3.

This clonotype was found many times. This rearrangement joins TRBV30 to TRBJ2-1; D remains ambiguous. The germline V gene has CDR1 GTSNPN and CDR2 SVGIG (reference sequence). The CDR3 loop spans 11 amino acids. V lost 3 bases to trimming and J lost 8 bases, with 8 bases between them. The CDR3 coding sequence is TGTGCCTGGAGACATCAGCATGAGCAGTTCTTC. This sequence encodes CAWRHQHEQFF.

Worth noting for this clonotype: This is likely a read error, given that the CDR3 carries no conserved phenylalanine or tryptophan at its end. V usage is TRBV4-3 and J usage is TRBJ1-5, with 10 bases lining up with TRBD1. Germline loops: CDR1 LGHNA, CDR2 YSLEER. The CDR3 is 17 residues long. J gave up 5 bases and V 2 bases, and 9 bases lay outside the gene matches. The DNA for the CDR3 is TGCGCCAGCAGCCAATCCTCCTCCGGGACAGGGGATCAGCCCCAGCATCTT. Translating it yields CASSQSSSGTGDQPQHL.

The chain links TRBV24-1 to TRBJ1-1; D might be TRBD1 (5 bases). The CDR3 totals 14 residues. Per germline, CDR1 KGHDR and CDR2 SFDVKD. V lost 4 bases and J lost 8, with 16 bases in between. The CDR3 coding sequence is TGTGCCACCAGTGACCTTCCCGGGAACAGGGAAGCTTTCTTT. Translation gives CATSDLPGNREAFF.

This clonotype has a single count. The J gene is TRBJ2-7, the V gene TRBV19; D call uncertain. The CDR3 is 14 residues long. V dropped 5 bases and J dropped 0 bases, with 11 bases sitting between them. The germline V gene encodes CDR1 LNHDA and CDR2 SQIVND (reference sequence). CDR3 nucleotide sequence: TGTGCCAGTAGTTCCAGCCTGGGCTCCTACGAGCAGTACTTC. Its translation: CASSSSLGSYEQYF.